This entry lists 24 T cell receptor beta chains sequenced from one sample in a study of T cell responses to AZD1222 COVID-19 vaccine. Libraries were prepared by immunoSEQ multiplex PCR; TCRdb keeps only in-frame clonotypes and omits some of them. The data hold 130,000 or so clones, with 75% to 85% observed a single time. Sequencing was performed on peripheral blood, taken 28 days after the second AZD1222 dose. Every receptor here comes from an adult who received the AZD1222 COVID-19 vaccine.

This chain uses TRBV5-1 with TRBJ1-1; maybe TRBD1 (5 bases). Germline V lookup: CDR1 SGHRS, CDR2 YFSETQ. V was cut by 4 bases and J by 1 base, with 14 bases left in between. The CDR3 is 15 amino acids. The CDR3 nucleotides are TGCGCCAGCAGCCCATGGGACGGAACGAACACTGAAGCTTTCTTT. Its translation is CASSPWDGTNTEAFF.

The chain uses TRBV4-1 and TRBJ1-1, with unresolved D. The germline V gene has CDR1 MGHRA and CDR2 YSYEKL. Trimming stripped 3 bases from V and 2 bases from J, with 13 bases between. The CDR3 covers 15 residues. CDR3 loop: CASSHNREGNTEAFF. The DNA for the CDR3 is TGCGCCAGCAGCCACAACCGGGAGGGCAACACTGAAGCTTTCTTT.

The rearrangement links TRBV4-3 to TRBJ1-2; D not resolved. Germline values: CDR1 LGHNA, CDR2 YSLEER. V was shortened by 3 bases and J by 1 base, with 12 bases between the two germline ends. The CDR3 runs to 15 residues. The DNA for the CDR3 is TGCGCCAGCAGCCAGATAGGTTCGGGTAACTATGGCTACACCTTC. Its protein product is CASSQIGSGNYGYTF.

Written as DNA, the CDR3 is TGTGCCAGCAGTCGGACAGGTAATGAAAAACTGTTTTTT. Its protein product is CASSRTGNEKLFF. V usage is TRBV6-6 and J usage is TRBJ1-4; 7 nucleotides align to TRBD1. This CDR3 contains 13 residues. Germline V gives CDR1 MNHNY, CDR2 SVGAGI (reference sequence). V dropped 5 bases and J dropped 4; count of bases not matched to a gene: 1.

The chain recombines TRBV20-1 with TRBJ2-7; possible D gene TRBD2, 6 bases. The CDR3 totals 14 residues. The V end lost 3 bases, the J end lost 0 bases, and 12 bases lay between the germline ends. Germline V gene sequence: CDR1 DFQATT, CDR2 SNEGSKA (reference sequence). As DNA, the CDR3 is TGCAGTGCTAGTACCGGGGGTAGCTCCTACGAGCAGTACTTC. Translating gives CSASTGGSSYEQYF.

This clone was found a few times. V usage is TRBV7-3 and J usage is TRBJ1-6; possible D gene TRBD1, 5 bases. Deletions cut 3 bases from V and 0 bases from J, with 9 bases between. The CDR3 sequence is 16 residues long. Germline values: CDR1 SGHTA, CDR2 FQGTGA. The CDR3 nucleotides are TGTGCCAGCAGCTTTCAGGGTAGCTCCTATAATTCACCCCTCCACTTT. Its translation: CASSFQGSSYNSPLHF.

CDR3 sequence reads: CASSLVPGQEYF. CDR3 bases: TGTGCCAGCAGCTTGGTACCGGGACAAGAGTACTTC. The J gene is TRBJ2-7, the V gene TRBV5-4; D possibly corresponds to TRBD1 (6 bases). V was pared by 0 bases and J by 11 bases, with 12 bases between. In germline, CDR1 is SGHNT, CDR2 YYREEE (reference sequence). The CDR3 loop spans 12 amino acids.

This chain uses TRBV7-9 with TRBJ1-2, with 9 bases lining up with TRBD1. The germline gives CDR1 SEHNR, CDR2 FQNEAQ (reference sequence). This CDR3 contains 13 residues. With 5 bases clipped from V and 6 bases from J, the junction kept 4 bases outside the gene matches. The CDR3 spells CASSLDRGDGYTF. The CDR3 DNA sequence: TGTGCCAGCAGCCTAGACAGGGGGGATGGCTACACCTTC.

The chain has TRBV11-2 and TRBJ2-1; 9 bases line up with TRBD1. This CDR3 is 15 amino acids long. CDR1 and CDR2 (germline): SGHAT, FQNNGV. V shed 5 bases and J 5 bases; nucleotides not matched to a gene: 7. DNA for the CDR3: TGTGCCAGCAGCGACCCCGGGACAGGGCACAATGAGCAGTTCTTC. This encodes CASSDPGTGHNEQFF.

This clone showed up just once. The chain employs TRBV4-3 and TRBJ1-2; the D gene is possibly TRBD1 (5 bases). Germline CDR1 LGHNA, CDR2 YSLEER. Deletions cut 0 bases from V and 4 bases from J, with 12 bases between. CDR3 length equals 15 residues. CDR3 in DNA: TGCGCCAGCAGCCAAGATCCCCAGGGAACCTATGGCTACACCTTC. Translation: CASSQDPQGTYGYTF.

This rearrangement joins TRBV28 to TRBJ1-2; TRBD1 matches 11 bases. Germline V gene data show CDR1 as MDHEN and CDR2 as SYDVKM. After removal of 6 bases from V and 4 bases from J, the junction contained 7 bases not matched to a gene. The CDR3 is 15 amino acids. This chain's CDR3 is CASREPGTGGYGYTF. CDR3 nucleotides: TGTGCCAGCAGAGAACCCGGGACAGGGGGCTATGGCTACACCTTC.

The chain employs TRBV15 and TRBJ2-7; 10 bases are a match to TRBD1. CDR3 length: 15 residues. The J segment lost 7 bases and the V segment lost 0 bases, leaving 6 bases of the junction unmatched. Germline V gene data show CDR1 as LNHNV and CDR2 as YYDKDF (reference sequence). CDR3 protein: CATSRERDRGEEQYF. CDR3 sequence (DNA): TGTGCCACCAGCAGAGAAAGGGACAGGGGAGAAGAGCAGTACTTC.

CDR3: CASSYSKTGDETQYF. CDR3 sequence (DNA): TGTGCCAGCAGTTACTCGAAAACAGGGGATGAGACCCAGTACTTC. This chain connects TRBV6-2 or TRBV6-3 to TRBJ2-5; 7 nucleotides line up with TRBD1. Germline lookup yields CDR1 MNHEY and CDR2 SVGEGT. V lost 0 bases, J lost 5 bases, and 6 bases stayed unmatched. The CDR3 is 15 amino acids.

J is TRBJ1-1 and V is TRBV5-1, with TRBD1 as a possible D gene (6 bases). Germline V lookup: CDR1 SGHRS, CDR2 YFSETQ. V was pared by 4 bases and J by 0 bases, with 10 bases between. The CDR3 totals 14 residues. In DNA form, the CDR3 reads TGCGCCAGCAGCCAGGGACATCTGAACACTGAAGCTTTCTTT. Translation gives CASSQGHLNTEAFF.

The rearrangement links TRBV9 to TRBJ2-7; the D gene could be TRBD1 or TRBD2 (6 bases each). Germline loops: CDR1 SGDLS, CDR2 YYNGEE. Trimming removed 1 base at V and 3 bases at J, with 14 bases between. The CDR3 consists of 15 residues. The CDR3 is CASSVSVRGGYEQYF. CDR3 bases: TGTGCCAGCAGCGTATCTGTCAGGGGAGGCTACGAGCAGTACTTC.

The chain couples TRBV29-1 to TRBJ2-5, with TRBD1 identical over 9 bases. Germline V gene data show CDR1 as SQVTM and CDR2 as ANQGSEA. The CDR3 totals 12 residues. The junction had 3 bases not matched to a gene; V was cut back by 6 bases and J by 4 bases. For the CDR3, the DNA is TGCAGCGTCTCGACAGGGGGAGAGACCCAGTACTTC. This encodes CSVSTGGETQYF.

The V and J genes are TRBV14 and TRBJ1-3; D gene unclear. Trimming left V 0 bases short and J 9 bases short, with 15 bases between. The CDR3 is 15 amino acids. In germline, CDR1 is SGHDN, CDR2 FVKESK. The CDR3 DNA reads TGTGCCAGCAGCCAAGATCTTTGGGAAAAATCCACCATATATTTT. This codes for CASSQDLWEKSTIYF.

Note on this clone: This same CDR3 is encoded by further DNA sequences in the sample. The rearrangement links TRBV5-1 to TRBJ1-6; the D gene is possibly TRBD1 (6 bases). V was pared by 1 base and J by 8 bases, with 7 bases between. CDR3 length: 13 amino acids. Germline V CDR1 and CDR2: SGHRS, YFSETQ. The CDR3 nucleotides are TGCGCCAGCAGCTTGCGGACAGATTCACCCCTCCACTTT. The encoded protein is CASSLRTDSPLHF.

The V and J genes are TRBV7-2 and TRBJ1-2; D remains ambiguous. V lost 7 bases and J 3 bases, leaving 12 bases between the germline ends. This CDR3 region has 13 residues. Per the germline V gene, CDR1 is SGHTA and CDR2 is FQGNSA. The CDR3 region is CASNWIGDYGYTF. In DNA form, the CDR3 reads TGTGCCAGCAACTGGATTGGAGACTATGGCTACACCTTC.

The rearrangement links TRBV7-9 to TRBJ2-5; no clear D. Germline V lookup: CDR1 SEHNR, CDR2 FQNEAQ (reference sequence). The CDR3 has 16 residues. Trimming left V 3 bases short and J 5 bases short, with 19 bases between. In nucleotides, the CDR3 is TGTGCCAGCAGCTTCTCTGTGGGCATCTTCGGGGAGACCCAGTACTTC. Translated: CASSFSVGIFGETQYF.

This chain uses TRBV6-6 with TRBJ2-1; D is ambiguous. Between the trimmed V and J ends, which lost 10 bases and 4 bases, there was a span of 11 bases. The CDR3 is 12 residues long. Germline V gene data show CDR1 as MNHNY and CDR2 as SVGAGI (reference sequence). The CDR3 nucleotides are TGTGCCATTATGGATACGTACAATGAGCAGTTCTTC. The encoded protein is CAIMDTYNEQFF.

For the CDR3, the DNA is TGTGCCAGCAGCTTATCAAGCGACAAGAACTATGGCTACACCTTC. Protein product: CASSLSSDKNYGYTF. The chain links TRBV11-2 to TRBJ1-2; no firm D call. CDR1 and CDR2 (germline): SGHAT, FQNNGV. The CDR3 is made up of 15 amino acids. Trimming removed 2 bases from V and 2 bases from J, with 12 bases in between.

This chain joins TRBV7-2 and TRBJ1-1, with TRBD1 matching 8 bases. The trim removed 5 bases at V and 5 bases at J, leaving 7 bases unmatched. CDR3 length equals 14 residues. Germline loops: CDR1 SGHTA, CDR2 FQGNSA. The CDR3 sequence: CASSPGGAWTEAFF. CDR3 DNA: TGTGCCAGCAGCCCAGGGGGCGCTTGGACTGAAGCTTTCTTT.

This clone was seen only once. The V call is TRBV4-2, the J call TRBJ1-5; no definite D call. This CDR3 has 13 residues. V lost 1 base and J 9 bases, leaving 10 bases between the germline ends. Germline V gene lookup returns CDR1 LGHNA and CDR2 YNFKEQ. DNA for the CDR3: TGTGCCAGCAGCCAAGGAATGCGAGGGCCCCAGCATTTT. Its protein is CASSQGMRGPQHF.